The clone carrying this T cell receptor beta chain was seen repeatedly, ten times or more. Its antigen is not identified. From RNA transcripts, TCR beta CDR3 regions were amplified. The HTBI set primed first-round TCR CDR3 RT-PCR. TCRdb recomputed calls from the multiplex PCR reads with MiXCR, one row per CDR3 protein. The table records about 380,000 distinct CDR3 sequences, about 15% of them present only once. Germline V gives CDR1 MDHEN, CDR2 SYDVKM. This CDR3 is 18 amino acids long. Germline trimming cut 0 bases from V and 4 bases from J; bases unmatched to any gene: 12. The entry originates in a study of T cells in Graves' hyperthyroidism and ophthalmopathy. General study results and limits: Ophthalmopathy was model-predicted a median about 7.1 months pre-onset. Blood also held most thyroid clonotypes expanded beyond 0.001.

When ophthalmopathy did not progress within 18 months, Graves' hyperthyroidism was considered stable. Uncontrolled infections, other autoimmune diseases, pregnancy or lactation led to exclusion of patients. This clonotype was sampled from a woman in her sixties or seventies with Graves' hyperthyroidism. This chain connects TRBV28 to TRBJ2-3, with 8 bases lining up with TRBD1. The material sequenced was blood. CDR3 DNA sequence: TGTGCCAGCAGTTTATGGGACAGGGTATTACGGTTCCCAGATACGCAGTATTTT. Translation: CASSLWDRVLRFPDTQYF.